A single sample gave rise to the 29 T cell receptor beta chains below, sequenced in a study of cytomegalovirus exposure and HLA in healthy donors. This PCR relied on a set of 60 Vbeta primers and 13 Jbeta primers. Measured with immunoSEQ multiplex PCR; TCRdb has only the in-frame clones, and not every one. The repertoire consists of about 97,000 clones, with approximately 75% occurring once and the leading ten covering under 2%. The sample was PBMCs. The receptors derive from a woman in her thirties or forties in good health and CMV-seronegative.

DNA for the CDR3: TGTGCCAGCAGTTTAAAGCAGGGGAACTATAATTCACCCCTCCACTTT. Translation: CASSLKQGNYNSPLHF. The chain employs TRBV27 and TRBJ1-6; maybe TRBD1 (6 bases). V gave up 2 bases and J gave up 3 bases, with 11 bases separating them. The germline CDR1 and CDR2 sequences are MNHEY and SMNVEV (reference sequence). The CDR3 runs 16 residues.

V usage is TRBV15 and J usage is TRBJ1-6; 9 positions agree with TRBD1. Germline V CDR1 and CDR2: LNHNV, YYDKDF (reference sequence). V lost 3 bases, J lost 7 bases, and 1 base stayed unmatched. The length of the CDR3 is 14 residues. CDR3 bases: TGTGCCACCAGCAGGGGGACAGGGAATTCACCCCTCCACTTT. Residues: CATSRGTGNSPLHF.

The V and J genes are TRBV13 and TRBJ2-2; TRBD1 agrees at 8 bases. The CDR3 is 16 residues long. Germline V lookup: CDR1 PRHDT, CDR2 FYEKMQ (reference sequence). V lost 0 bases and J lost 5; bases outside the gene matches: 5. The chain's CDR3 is CASSLGPGGKTGELFF. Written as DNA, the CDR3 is TGTGCCAGCAGCTTAGGTCCAGGGGGCAAAACCGGGGAGCTGTTTTTT.

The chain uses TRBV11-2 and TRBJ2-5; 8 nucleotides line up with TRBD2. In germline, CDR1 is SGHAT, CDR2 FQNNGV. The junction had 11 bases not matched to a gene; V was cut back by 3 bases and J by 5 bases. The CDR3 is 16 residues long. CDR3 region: CASSLGVGGARETQYF. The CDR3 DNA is TGTGCCAGCAGCTTGGGTGTCGGGGGGGCGCGGGAGACCCAGTACTTC.

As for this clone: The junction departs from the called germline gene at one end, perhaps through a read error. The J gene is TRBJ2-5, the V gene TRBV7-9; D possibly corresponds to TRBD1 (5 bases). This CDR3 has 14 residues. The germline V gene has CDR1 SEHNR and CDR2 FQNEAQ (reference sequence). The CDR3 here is CSSSLDTGRETQYF. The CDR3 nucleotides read TGTTCCAGCAGCTTAGATACAGGACGAGAGACCCAGTACTTC.

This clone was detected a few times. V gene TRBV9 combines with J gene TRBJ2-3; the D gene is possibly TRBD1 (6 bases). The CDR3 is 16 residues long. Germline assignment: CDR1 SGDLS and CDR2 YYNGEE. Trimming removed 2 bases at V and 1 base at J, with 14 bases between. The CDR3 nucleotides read TGTGCCAGCAGCGTCTCCGGGGCAGGGGGCACAGATACGCAGTATTTT. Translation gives CASSVSGAGGTDTQYF.

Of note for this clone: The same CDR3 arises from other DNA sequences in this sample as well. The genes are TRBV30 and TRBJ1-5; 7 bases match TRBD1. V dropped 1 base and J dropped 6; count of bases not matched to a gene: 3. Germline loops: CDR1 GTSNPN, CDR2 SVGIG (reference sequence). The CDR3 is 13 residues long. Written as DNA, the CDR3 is TGTGCCTGGAGTGACAGGGGAGGTCAGCCCCAGCATTTT. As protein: CAWSDRGGQPQHF.

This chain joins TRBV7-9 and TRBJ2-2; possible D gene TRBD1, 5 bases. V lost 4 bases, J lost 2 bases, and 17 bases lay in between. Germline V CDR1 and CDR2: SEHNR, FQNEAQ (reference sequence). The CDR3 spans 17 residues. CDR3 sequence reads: CASSSTDSRVNTGELFF. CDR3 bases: TGTGCCAGCAGCTCAACAGACAGTAGGGTAAACACCGGGGAGCTGTTTTTT.

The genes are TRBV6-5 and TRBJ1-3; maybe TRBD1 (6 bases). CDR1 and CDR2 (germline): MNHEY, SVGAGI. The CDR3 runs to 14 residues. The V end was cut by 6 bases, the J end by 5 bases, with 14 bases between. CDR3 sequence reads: CASSLDRLRNTIYF. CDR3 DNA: TGTGCCAGCAGCCTAGACAGGCTTCGAAACACCATATATTTT.

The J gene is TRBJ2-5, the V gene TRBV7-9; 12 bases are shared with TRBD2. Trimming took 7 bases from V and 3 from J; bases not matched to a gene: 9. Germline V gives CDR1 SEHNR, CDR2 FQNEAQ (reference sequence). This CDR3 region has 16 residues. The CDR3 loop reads CASTIGPSGGEETQYF. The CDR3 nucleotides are TGTGCCAGCACCATTGGGCCTAGCGGGGGGGAAGAGACCCAGTACTTC.

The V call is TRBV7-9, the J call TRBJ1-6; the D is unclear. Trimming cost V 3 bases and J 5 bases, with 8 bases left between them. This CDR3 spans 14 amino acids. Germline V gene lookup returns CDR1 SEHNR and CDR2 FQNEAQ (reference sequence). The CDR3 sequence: CASSFNRDNSPLHF. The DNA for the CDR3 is TGTGCCAGCAGCTTCAACAGAGATAATTCACCCCTCCACTTT.

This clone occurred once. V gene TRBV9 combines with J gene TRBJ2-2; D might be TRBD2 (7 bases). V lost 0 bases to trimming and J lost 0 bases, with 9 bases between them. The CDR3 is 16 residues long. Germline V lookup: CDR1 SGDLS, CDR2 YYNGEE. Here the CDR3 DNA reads TGTGCCAGCAGCGTAGCGGGGGGCACGAACACCGGGGAGCTGTTTTTT. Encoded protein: CASSVAGGTNTGELFF.

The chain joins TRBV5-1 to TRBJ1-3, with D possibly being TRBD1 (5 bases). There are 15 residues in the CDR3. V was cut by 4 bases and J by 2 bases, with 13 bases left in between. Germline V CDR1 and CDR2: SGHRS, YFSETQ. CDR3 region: CASSLGQGAGNTIYF. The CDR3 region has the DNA TGCGCCAGCAGCCTTGGCCAAGGGGCTGGAAACACCATATATTTT.

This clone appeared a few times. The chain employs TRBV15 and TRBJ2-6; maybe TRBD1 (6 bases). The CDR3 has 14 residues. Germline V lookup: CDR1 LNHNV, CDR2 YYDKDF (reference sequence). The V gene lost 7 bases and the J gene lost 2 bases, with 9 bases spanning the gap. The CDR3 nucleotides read TGTGCCACCAAAGGGGACACTGGGGCCAACGTCCTGACTTTC. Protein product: CATKGDTGANVLTF.

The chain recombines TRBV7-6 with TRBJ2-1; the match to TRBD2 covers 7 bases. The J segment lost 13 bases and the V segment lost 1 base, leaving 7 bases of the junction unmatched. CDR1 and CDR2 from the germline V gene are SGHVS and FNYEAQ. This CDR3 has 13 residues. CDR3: CASSLGGRGDQFF. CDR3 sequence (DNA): TGTGCCAGCAGCTTAGGTGGCCGGGGGGATCAGTTCTTC.

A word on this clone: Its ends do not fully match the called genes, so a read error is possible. The CDR3 loop reads CSSSTTGQANQETQYF. CDR3 DNA: TGTTCCAGCAGCACAACCGGACAGGCCAACCAAGAGACCCAGTACTTC. The chain uses TRBV7-9 and TRBJ2-5; 7 bases fit TRBD1. The CDR3 loop spans 16 amino acids. Germline CDR1 SEHNR, CDR2 FQNEAQ (reference sequence).

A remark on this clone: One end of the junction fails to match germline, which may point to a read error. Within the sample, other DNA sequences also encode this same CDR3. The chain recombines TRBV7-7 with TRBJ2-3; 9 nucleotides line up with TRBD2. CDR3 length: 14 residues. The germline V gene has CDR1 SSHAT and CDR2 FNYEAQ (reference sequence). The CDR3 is CASSLGLAGDTQYF. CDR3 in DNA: TGTGCTAGCAGCTTAGGGCTAGCGGGGGATACGCAGTATTTT.

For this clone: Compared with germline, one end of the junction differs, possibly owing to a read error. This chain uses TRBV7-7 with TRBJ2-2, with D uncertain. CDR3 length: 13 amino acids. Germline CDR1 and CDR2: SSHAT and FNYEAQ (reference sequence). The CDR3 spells CASSLVNSGELFF. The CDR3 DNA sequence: TGTGCTAGCAGCTTAGTAAACTCCGGGGAGCTGTTTTTT.

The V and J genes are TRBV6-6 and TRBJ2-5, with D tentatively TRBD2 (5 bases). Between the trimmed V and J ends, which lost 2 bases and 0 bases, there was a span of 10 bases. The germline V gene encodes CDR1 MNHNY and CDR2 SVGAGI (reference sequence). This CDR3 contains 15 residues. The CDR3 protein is CASSYLPGNQETQYF. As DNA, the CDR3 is TGTGCCAGCAGTTACCTACCGGGGAACCAAGAGACCCAGTACTTC.

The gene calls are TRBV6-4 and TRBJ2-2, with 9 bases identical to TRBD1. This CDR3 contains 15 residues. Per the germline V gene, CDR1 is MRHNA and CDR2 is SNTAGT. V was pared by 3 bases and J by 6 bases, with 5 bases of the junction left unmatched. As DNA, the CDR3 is TGTGCCAGCAGTGAAGAACAGGGGGCGCCCGGGGAGCTGTTTTTT. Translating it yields CASSEEQGAPGELFF.

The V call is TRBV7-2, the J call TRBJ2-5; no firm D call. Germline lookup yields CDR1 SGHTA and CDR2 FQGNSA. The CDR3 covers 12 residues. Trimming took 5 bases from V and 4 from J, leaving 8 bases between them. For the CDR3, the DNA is TGTGCCAGCAGCCCCGCGGTAGAGACCCAGTACTTC. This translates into CASSPAVETQYF.

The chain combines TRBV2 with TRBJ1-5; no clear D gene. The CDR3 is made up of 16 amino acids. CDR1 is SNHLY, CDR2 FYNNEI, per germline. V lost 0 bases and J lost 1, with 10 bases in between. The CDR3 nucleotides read TGTGCCAGCAGTGAAGCTCACAGACGGAGCAATCAGCCCCAGCATTTT. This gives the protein CASSEAHRRSNQPQHF.

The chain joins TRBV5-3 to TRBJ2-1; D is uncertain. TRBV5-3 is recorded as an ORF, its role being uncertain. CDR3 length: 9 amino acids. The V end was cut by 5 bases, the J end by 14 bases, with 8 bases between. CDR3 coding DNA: TGTGCCAGAAGTTTAGGAGAGTTCTTC. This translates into CARSLGEFF.

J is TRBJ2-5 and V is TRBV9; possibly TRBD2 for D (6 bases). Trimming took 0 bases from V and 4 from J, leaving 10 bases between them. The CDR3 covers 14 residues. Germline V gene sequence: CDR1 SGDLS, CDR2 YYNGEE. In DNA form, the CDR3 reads TGTGCCAGCAGCGTAGGATTCGGGGGAGAGACCCAGTACTTC. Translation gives CASSVGFGGETQYF.

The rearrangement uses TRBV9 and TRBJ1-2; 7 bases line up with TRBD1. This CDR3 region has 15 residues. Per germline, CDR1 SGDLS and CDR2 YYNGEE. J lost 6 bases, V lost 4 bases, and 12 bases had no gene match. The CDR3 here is CASSPRQGGSDGYTF. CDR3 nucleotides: TGTGCCAGCAGCCCTAGACAGGGTGGATCGGATGGCTACACCTTC.

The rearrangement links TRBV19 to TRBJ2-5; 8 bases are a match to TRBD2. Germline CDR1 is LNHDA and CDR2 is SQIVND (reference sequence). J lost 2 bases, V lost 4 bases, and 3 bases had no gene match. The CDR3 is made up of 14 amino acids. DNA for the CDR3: TGTGCCAGTAGTACGGGGGGGATACAAGAGACCCAGTACTTC. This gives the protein CASSTGGIQETQYF.

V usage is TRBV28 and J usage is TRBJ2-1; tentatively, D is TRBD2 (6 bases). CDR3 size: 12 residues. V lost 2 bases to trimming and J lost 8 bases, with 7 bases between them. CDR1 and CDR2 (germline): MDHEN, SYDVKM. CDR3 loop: CASSLGEDEQFF. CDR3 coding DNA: TGTGCCAGCAGTTTAGGGGAGGATGAGCAGTTCTTC.

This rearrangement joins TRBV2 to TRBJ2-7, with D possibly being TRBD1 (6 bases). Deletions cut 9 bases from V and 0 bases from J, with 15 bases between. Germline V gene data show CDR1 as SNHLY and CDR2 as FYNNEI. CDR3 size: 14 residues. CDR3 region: CARERTVASYEQYF. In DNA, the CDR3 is TGTGCCAGGGAAAGGACAGTTGCCTCCTACGAGCAGTACTTC. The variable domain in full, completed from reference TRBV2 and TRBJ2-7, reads EPEVTQTPSHQVTQMGQEVILRCVPISNHLYFYWYRQILGQKVEFLVSFYNNEISEKSEIFDDQFSVERPDGSNFTLKIRSTKLEDSAMYFCARERTVASYEQYFGPGTRLTVT.

CDR3 in amino acids: CASRAEQGNEKLFF. The CDR3 nucleotides read TGCGCCAGCAGGGCCGAACAGGGTAATGAAAAACTGTTTTTT. The J gene is TRBJ1-4, the V gene TRBV10-1, with D possibly TRBD1 on 6 matching bases. Trimming removed 6 bases from V and 4 bases from J, with 12 bases in between. CDR1 is WNHNN and CDR2 is SYGVQD in the germline V gene (reference sequence). The CDR3 is 14 amino acids.